Reported below is one TCR beta chain. This entry is derived from a study of T cell responses to AZD1222 COVID-19 vaccine. Using immunoSEQ multiplex PCR, the repertoire was profiled, and TCRdb retains in-frame clones only, with some absent. The sample has some 140,000 clones, 85% to 90% seen once. The V end was cut by 2 bases, the J end by 4 bases, with 11 bases between. The CDR3 length is 14 residues. Germline V lookup: CDR1 MGHRA, CDR2 YSYEKL. V and J are TRBV4-1 and TRBJ1-2; unclear D gene. This sample comprised peripheral blood, obtained on day 0 of AZD1222 vaccination. The TCR comes from an adult in good health. The CDR3 coding sequence is TGCGCCAGCAGCCAACCCAGCGCAGGCTATGGCTACACCTTC. Translated: CASSQPSAGYGYTF.